A single sample gave rise to the 30 T cell receptor beta chains below, sequenced in a study of identical twins. TCRdb ran MiXCR on the 5' RACE reads and lists one entry per CDR3 protein. This sample has roughly 750,000 distinct CDR3 sequences, with 20% to 25% found just once. The data also belong to a second study, concerning T cells expressing NK-cell markers.

The sequencing input was PBMCs. Source of these receptors: a woman under 30 in good health.

The sample holds a few counts of this clonotype. The V and J genes are TRBV27 and TRBJ1-2; D is uncertain. Trimming removed 0 bases from V and 8 bases from J, with 10 bases in between. This CDR3 is built from 13 residues. Germline CDR1 is MNHEY and CDR2 is SMNVEV (reference sequence). CDR3: CASSLSTTGGYTF. The CDR3 bases are TGTGCCAGCAGTTTATCGACCACCGGCGGCTACACCTTC.

This clonotype came up a few times. The rearrangement links TRBV7-9 to TRBJ1-1; D remains unclear. The CDR3 covers 13 residues. V lost 2 bases and J lost 5, with 9 bases in between. The germline CDR1 and CDR2 sequences are SEHNR and FQNEAQ (reference sequence). CDR3 sequence (DNA): TGTGCCAGCAGCTTAACACAGCTGACTGAAGCTTTCTTT. Amino acids: CASSLTQLTEAFF.

This clonotype was picked up a small number of times. The chain uses TRBV6-4 and TRBJ1-2; TRBD1 matches 10 bases. Germline V gene lookup returns CDR1 MRHNA and CDR2 SNTAGT. Trimming at V came to 3 bases and at J to 4 bases, leaving 8 bases not matched to a gene. This CDR3 is built from 16 residues. In DNA form, the CDR3 reads TGTGCCAGCAGTGAGCACCCCGGGACAGGGGCCTATGGCTACACCTTC. Its translation: CASSEHPGTGAYGYTF.

This clonotype has at least ten counts. The chain has TRBV12-3 or TRBV12-4 and TRBJ2-7, with D possibly matching TRBD2 (5 bases). The CDR3 is made up of 12 amino acids. V shed 7 bases and J shed 6 bases, with 13 bases lying between them. CDR3 DNA sequence: TGTGCCAGCAACTCGGGATTTAGCGAGCAGTACTTC. Translating gives CASNSGFSEQYF.

The rearrangement joins TRBV27 to TRBJ2-3; perhaps TRBD2 as D (6 bases). Trimming took 2 bases from V and 0 from J, leaving 15 bases between them. Germline CDR1 MNHEY, CDR2 SMNVEV (reference sequence). CDR3 length: 17 residues. The CDR3: CASSLHPGLPSTDTQYF. The CDR3 DNA reads TGTGCCAGCAGTTTACACCCAGGACTACCCAGCACAGATACGCAGTATTTT.

The chain combines TRBV20-1 with TRBJ1-1; weak D call: TRBD1 (5 bases). The CDR3 is 14 amino acids. Germline V CDR1 and CDR2: DFQATT, SNEGSKA (reference sequence). Trimming took 1 base from V and 1 from J, leaving 10 bases between them. Here the CDR3 DNA reads TGCAGTGCTAGAGGGAGGGGAAAGAACACTGAAGCTTTCTTT. Its protein is CSARGRGKNTEAFF.

This clonotype was detected only a few times. The V gene is TRBV13, the J gene TRBJ1-5; TRBD1 is a possible D gene (5 bases). Trimming stripped 7 bases from V and 4 bases from J, with 14 bases between. The CDR3 extends over 14 amino acids. The germline V gene encodes CDR1 PRHDT and CDR2 FYEKMQ (reference sequence). The DNA for the CDR3 is TGTGCCAGCACCTCCCGGGGGGGAAATCAGCCCCAGCATTTT. It specifies CASTSRGGNQPQHF. The whole variable domain, filled in from reference TRBV13 and TRBJ1-5, reads AAGVIQSPRHLIKEKRETATLKCYPIPRHDTVYWYQQGPGQDPQFLISFYEKMQSDKGSIPDRFSAQQFSDYHSELNMSSLELGDSALYFCASTSRGGNQPQHFGDGTRLSIL.

This clonotype was seen at least ten times. V gene TRBV29-1 combines with J gene TRBJ1-4, with unresolved D. CDR1 is SQVTM, CDR2 ANQGSEA, per germline. This CDR3 contains 12 residues. The germline V and J ends were trimmed by 1 base and 6 bases, with 6 bases remaining between them. The CDR3 DNA reads as TGCAGCGTTGAAGGGACCGATGAAAAACTGTTTTTT. Its translation: CSVEGTDEKLFF.

This chain joins TRBV7-8 and TRBJ2-1, with a weak D call TRBD2 (5 bases). Between the trimmed V and J ends, which lost 5 bases and 2 bases, there was a span of 16 bases. This CDR3 contains 16 residues. Germline loops: CDR1 SGHVS, CDR2 FQNEAQ. CDR3 loop: CASSESGIIAYNEQFF. The CDR3 DNA reads TGTGCCAGCAGCGAGAGCGGAATAATTGCCTACAATGAGCAGTTCTTC.

There are a few counts of this clonotype. CDR3 region: CASSLGGRGYNEQFF. DNA for the CDR3: TGTGCCAGCAGCCTGGGCGGACGGGGGTACAATGAGCAGTTCTTC. The rearrangement links TRBV7-9 to TRBJ2-1; TRBD2 is a possible D gene (6 bases). CDR1 and CDR2 from the germline V gene are SEHNR and FQNEAQ (reference sequence). This CDR3 has 15 amino acids. Trimming took 5 bases from V and 4 from J, leaving 15 bases between them.

In this sample, this clonotype turned up a few times. The CDR3 coding sequence is TGCGCCAGCAGCTCCTCCGGGGACAGAAGAATAGAGACCCAGTACTTC. Protein sequence: CASSSSGDRRIETQYF. The chain is built from TRBV5-1 and TRBJ2-5; 7 bases match TRBD1. Germline assignment: CDR1 SGHRS and CDR2 YFSETQ. Trimming at V came to 3 bases and at J to 4 bases, leaving 12 bases not matched to a gene. The CDR3 contains 16 residues.

The chain carries TRBV20-1 and TRBJ1-2; tentative D call: TRBD1 (5 bases). Trimming pared 5 bases from V and 4 bases from J, leaving 14 bases between. Germline lookup yields CDR1 DFQATT and CDR2 SNEGSKA (reference sequence). CDR3 length: 13 amino acids. This chain's CDR3 is CSAGGGRFYGYTF. In nucleotides, the CDR3 is TGCAGTGCTGGGGGGGGACGGTTCTATGGCTACACCTTC.

This clonotype has just a few counts. The chain uses TRBV7-2 and TRBJ2-3, with D possibly matching TRBD2 (5 bases). The length of the CDR3 is 16 residues. V lost 1 base and J 6 bases, leaving 17 bases between the germline ends. Germline V gene data show CDR1 as SGHTA and CDR2 as FQGNSA. For the CDR3, the DNA is TGTGCCAGCAGCTTAGGGCTAGCCGATCTGGGGGATACGCAGTATTTT. It yields the protein CASSLGLADLGDTQYF. Using reference TRBV7-2 and TRBJ2-3 for the parts outside the CDR3, the full variable domain is GAGVSQSPSNKVTEKGKDVELRCDPISGHTALYWYRQSLGQGLEFLIYFQGNSAPDKSGLPSDRFSAERTGGSVSTLTIQRTQQEDSAVYLCASSLGLADLGDTQYFGPGTRLTVL.

This clonotype was observed a handful of times. V gene TRBV9 combines with J gene TRBJ2-7; D not resolved. This CDR3 contains 12 residues. V was pared by 0 bases and J by 7 bases, with 8 bases between. The germline V gene encodes CDR1 SGDLS and CDR2 YYNGEE. The CDR3 region has the DNA TGTGCCAGCAGCGTAGATTTGGGTGAGCAGTACTTC. Its protein product is CASSVDLGEQYF.

The V gene is TRBV12-3 or TRBV12-4, the J gene TRBJ2-5; 8 positions agree with TRBD2. V shed 6 bases, J shed 2 bases, and the junction held 8 bases outside the gene matches. CDR3 size: 15 residues. CDR3 nucleotide sequence: TGTGCCAGCAGCCCGGGGGGGCCGGGGCAAGAGACCCAGTACTTC. Its protein product is CASSPGGPGQETQYF.

This clonotype was counted only a few times. This chain joins TRBV12-3 or TRBV12-4 and TRBJ2-4; D is uncertain. Trimming cost V 5 bases and J 7 bases, with 12 bases left between them. The CDR3 covers 13 residues. The CDR3 region has the DNA TGTGCCAGCAGTATACAGCCAAGGAACATTCAGTACTTC. Its translation is CASSIQPRNIQYF.

The sample holds a few counts of this clonotype. The chain employs TRBV27 and TRBJ2-7; 7 nucleotides align to TRBD2. Germline-derived CDR1 and CDR2 are MNHEY and SMNVEV (reference sequence). The CDR3 covers 14 residues. V trimming: 5 bases; J trimming: 3 bases; junction bases outside the gene matches: 7. The CDR3 sequence: CASSPRWGGYEQYF. The CDR3 nucleotides are TGTGCCAGCAGTCCGCGGTGGGGGGGCTACGAGCAGTACTTC.

The V call is TRBV5-1, the J call TRBJ1-2, with 9 bases identical to TRBD1. V lost 0 bases, J lost 8 bases, and 2 bases stayed unmatched. The CDR3 is 13 amino acids. Germline V gives CDR1 SGHRS, CDR2 YFSETQ. CDR3 coding DNA: TGCGCCAGCAGCTTGGACAGGGGGCAAGGCTACACCTTC. Its protein is CASSLDRGQGYTF.

The chain uses TRBV20-1 and TRBJ2-4; perhaps TRBD2 as D (5 bases). The V gene lost 6 bases and the J gene lost 7 bases, with 16 bases spanning the gap. From germline, CDR1 is DFQATT and CDR2 SNEGSKA (reference sequence). This CDR3 contains 13 residues. The CDR3 sequence is CSANAGIVNIQYF. The CDR3 coding sequence is TGCAGTGCCAATGCCGGGATCGTTAACATTCAGTACTTC.

V is TRBV7-9 and J is TRBJ1-5, with D perhaps TRBD1 (5 bases). Germline V gene sequence: CDR1 SEHNR, CDR2 FQNEAQ (reference sequence). The CDR3 loop spans 15 amino acids. V lost 1 base, J lost 3 bases, and 10 bases lay in between. The CDR3 loop reads CASSLETENNQPQHF. The CDR3 DNA reads TGTGCCAGCAGCTTAGAGACAGAGAACAATCAGCCCCAGCATTTT. The whole variable domain, remainder taken from reference TRBV7-9 and TRBJ1-5, is DTGVSQNPRHKITKRGQNVTFRCDPISEHNRLYWYRQTLGQGPEFLTYFQNEAQLEKSRLLSDRFSAERPKGSFSTLEIQRTEQGDSAMYLCASSLETENNQPQHFGDGTRLSIL.

This chain uses TRBV12-3 or TRBV12-4 with TRBJ2-5, with D perhaps assigned TRBD1 or TRBD2 (7 bases each). The CDR3 sequence is 14 residues long. With 4 bases removed from V and 3 bases from J, the gap between germline ends came to 12 bases. The CDR3 here is CASSWGGTEETQYF. In DNA, the CDR3 is TGTGCCAGCAGTTGGGGGGGGACAGAAGAGACCCAGTACTTC.

The chain links TRBV7-2 to TRBJ1-1; D is undetermined. The CDR3 spans 14 residues. Trimming took off 3 bases at V and 0 bases at J, with 8 bases between the two ends. Germline V lookup: CDR1 SGHTA, CDR2 FQGNSA. This CDR3 reads CASSFDTMNTEAFF. For the CDR3, the DNA is TGTGCCAGCAGCTTCGACACAATGAACACTGAAGCTTTCTTT. The full variable domain, in which reference TRBV7-2 and TRBJ1-1 provide the parts outside the CDR3, is GAGVSQSPSNKVTEKGKDVELRCDPISGHTALYWYRQSLGQGLEFLIYFQGNSAPDKSGLPSDRFSAERTGGSVSTLTIQRTQQEDSAVYLCASSFDTMNTEAFFGQGTRLTVV.

The sample holds a few counts of this clonotype. The chain uses TRBV11-2 and TRBJ1-6, with unresolved D. The CDR3 sequence is 18 residues long. V lost 5 bases to trimming and J lost 8 bases, with 25 bases between them. The germline V gene encodes CDR1 SGHAT and CDR2 FQNNGV. CDR3 in DNA: TGTGCCAGCAGCCCCCTCTTTACGAGGCCGCGCGAGCATTCACCCCTCCACTTT. Translating it yields CASSPLFTRPREHSPLHF.

J is TRBJ2-1 and V is TRBV5-5; D remains unclear. The CDR3 consists of 15 residues. Trimming took 2 bases from V and 9 from J, leaving 18 bases between them. CDR1 is SGHKS and CDR2 is YYEKEE in the germline V gene (reference sequence). The CDR3 is CASSLWYGSSGEQFF. The CDR3 region has the DNA TGTGCCAGCAGCTTATGGTACGGGTCCTCGGGTGAGCAGTTCTTC. Supplemented by reference TRBV5-5 and TRBJ2-1, the full variable domain reads DAGVTQSPTHLIKTRGQQVTLRCSPISGHKSVSWYQQVLGQGPQFIFQYYEKEERGRGNFPDRFSARQFPNYSSELNVNALLLGDSALYLCASSLWYGSSGEQFFGPGTRLTVL.

At least ten counts were recorded for this clonotype. The chain couples TRBV7-3 to TRBJ2-3; no clear D gene. This CDR3 has 12 amino acids. The germline V gene encodes CDR1 SGHTA and CDR2 FQGTGA. The germline V and J ends were trimmed by 0 bases and 6 bases, with 4 bases remaining between them. CDR3 coding DNA: TGTGCCAGCAGCTTAACGCCCGATACGCAGTATTTT. Translated: CASSLTPDTQYF.

This clonotype appeared a few times. V and J are TRBV12-3 or TRBV12-4 and TRBJ2-7, with D uncertain. Between the trimmed V and J ends, which lost 5 bases and 1 base, there was a span of 18 bases. This CDR3 is 16 amino acids long. CDR3 bases: TGTGCCAGCAGTCAAAGCGCTAAGGGTTCGTCCTACGAGCAGTACTTC. This translates into CASSQSAKGSSYEQYF.

This rearrangement joins TRBV12-3 or TRBV12-4 to TRBJ2-1; 16 nucleotides align to TRBD2. CDR3 length: 17 residues. V lost 5 bases, J lost 8 bases, and 9 bases stayed unmatched. The CDR3 reads CASSRSGTSGGGDEQFF. The CDR3, as DNA: TGTGCCAGCAGTAGATCCGGGACTAGCGGGGGGGGTGATGAGCAGTTCTTC.

This clonotype was observed many times. The chain joins TRBV10-3 to TRBJ2-1; D is ambiguous. Germline-derived CDR1 and CDR2 are ENHRY and SYGVKD. The CDR3 spans 12 residues. Trimming took 6 bases from V and 4 from J, leaving 7 bases between them. The CDR3 nucleotides are TGTGCCATCAGGGACGGTTACAATGAGCAGTTCTTC. It codes for CAIRDGYNEQFF.

This rearrangement joins TRBV2 to TRBJ2-7; TRBD2 aligns across 7 bases. CDR1 and CDR2 (germline): SNHLY, FYNNEI. The CDR3 is made up of 12 amino acids. V shed 7 bases and J 8 bases; nucleotides not matched to a gene: 8. The CDR3 protein is CASMSGEQKQYF. DNA of the CDR3: TGTGCCAGCATGAGCGGGGAGCAGAAGCAGTACTTC.

V and J are TRBV6-5 and TRBJ2-7, with D possibly being TRBD2 (5 bases). Germline values: CDR1 MNHEY, CDR2 SVGAGI. This CDR3 contains 15 residues. Trimming left V 4 bases short and J 1 base short, with 14 bases between. The CDR3 spells CASSSGVSRSYEQYF. The CDR3, as DNA: TGTGCCAGCAGTTCCGGGGTTAGCCGATCCTACGAGCAGTACTTC.